Listed below are T cell receptor beta chains from one sample, sequenced in a study of blood T cells in healthy people across ages. TCRdb reprocessed the 5' RACE reads via MiXCR and lists one record per CDR3 protein. The data show more than 650,000 distinct CDR3 sequences, about 48% seen once. Input material: blood. These receptors all come from a man older than 75 in good health. CDR3s include the opening cysteine and the closing phenylalanine or tryptophan. D genes are given only for firm matches. Clone size is shown for a subset of rows, as once, few, many or a class of expanded clone.

D gene: .; J gene: TRBJ1-2; clone size: few; V gene: TRBV2; CDR3 DNA: TGTGCCAGCACCATCCCCACGGGCCTCCACTATGGCTACACCTTC; CDR3 protein: CASTIPTGLHYGYTF
D gene: TRBD1; J gene: TRBJ1-2; clone size: .; V gene: TRBV5-1; CDR3 DNA: TGCGCCAGCAGCCCCACAGGGGCAGAAGGCTACACCTTC; CDR3 protein: CASSPTGAEGYTF
D gene: .; J gene: TRBJ2-7; clone size: few; V gene: TRBV18; CDR3 DNA: TGTGCCAGCTCACCGCTGGCAGTGACTAATGAGCAGTACTTC; CDR3 protein: CASSPLAVTNEQYF
D gene: TRBD1; J gene: TRBJ2-1; clone size: .; V gene: TRBV27; CDR3 DNA: TGTGCCAGCAGTTTGACCGCACCGGGACAGGGTTCCTACAATGAGCAGTTCTTC; CDR3 protein: CASSLTAPGQGSYNEQFF
D gene: .; J gene: TRBJ2-6; clone size: .; V gene: TRBV6-6; CDR3 DNA: TGTGCCAGCAGTTACTCCTATGGGGCCAACGCCCTGACTTTC; CDR3 protein: CASSYSYGANALTF
D gene: .; J gene: TRBJ2-7; clone size: .; V gene: TRBV6-1; CDR3 DNA: TGTGCCAGCAGTGCCGGCCGGGGATACTCAGCCGAGCAGTACTTC; CDR3 protein: CASSAGRGYSAEQYF
D gene: .; J gene: TRBJ2-7; clone size: few; V gene: TRBV6-1; CDR3 DNA: TGTGCCAGCAGTGGCGAAGTATCCTACGAGCAGTACTTC; CDR3 protein: CASSGEVSYEQYF
D gene: .; J gene: TRBJ2-1; clone size: .; V gene: TRBV7-9; CDR3 DNA: TGTGCCAGCAGCTTAGAGTCGGCGGGACAGTTCTTC; CDR3 protein: CASSLESAGQFF
D gene: .; J gene: TRBJ1-1; clone size: .; V gene: TRBV29-1; CDR3 DNA: TGCAGCGTTGAGGGTGACCCGAACACTGAAGCTTTCTTT; CDR3 protein: CSVEGDPNTEAFF
D gene: .; J gene: TRBJ2-3; clone size: few; V gene: TRBV5-1; CDR3 DNA: TGCGCCAGCAGCTCCGTCGGGGGGCCCGCCGGGCTTCACAGATACGCGTATTTT; CDR3 protein: CASSSVGGPAGLHRYAYF
D gene: .; J gene: TRBJ1-1; clone size: once; V gene: TRBV10-3; CDR3 DNA: TGTGCCATCAGTGGTGGAGTCGGAGGAGGGGAAGCTTTCTTT; CDR3 protein: CAISGGVGGGEAFF
D gene: .; J gene: TRBJ2-7; clone size: few; V gene: TRBV5-1; CDR3 DNA: TGCGCCAGCAGCTTGGTTCCCAGGGTCTACGAGCAGTACTTC; CDR3 protein: CASSLVPRVYEQYF
D gene: .; J gene: TRBJ1-4; clone size: few; V gene: TRBV4-2; CDR3 DNA: TGTGCCAGCAGCCAAGAGCAGAGTTTTAATGAAAAACTGTTTTTT; CDR3 protein: CASSQEQSFNEKLFF
D gene: .; J gene: TRBJ2-1; clone size: .; V gene: TRBV20-1; CDR3 DNA: TGCGGTGCTCTCCCCGGGACTCCCGGGTACAATGAGCAGTTCTTC; CDR3 protein: CGALPGTPGYNEQFF
D gene: .; J gene: TRBJ2-6; clone size: .; V gene: TRBV20-1; CDR3 DNA: TGCAGTGCTAGCCGGGGTGGGGCCAACGTCCTGACTTTC; CDR3 protein: CSASRGGANVLTF
D gene: .; J gene: TRBJ2-6; clone size: .; V gene: TRBV7-3; CDR3 DNA: TGTGCCAGCAGCTTCGACCCCTCTGGGGCCAACGTCCTGACTTTC; CDR3 protein: CASSFDPSGANVLTF
D gene: .; J gene: TRBJ2-1; clone size: .; V gene: TRBV20-1; CDR3 DNA: TGCAGTGCTAGAGATTCCCAAGGGCTATTCTCCTACAATGAGCAGTTCTTC; CDR3 protein: CSARDSQGLFSYNEQFF
D gene: .; J gene: TRBJ2-1; clone size: .; V gene: TRBV20-1; CDR3 DNA: TGCAGTGCTAGAGATTGGGAGCGGCCCGGTAATGAGCAGTTCTTC; CDR3 protein: CSARDWERPGNEQFF
D gene: TRBD2; J gene: TRBJ2-3; clone size: .; V gene: TRBV12-3/TRBV12-4; CDR3 DNA: TGTGCCAGCAGTCTTCGGACTAGCGGGAGGCACAGATACGCGTATTTT; CDR3 protein: CASSLRTSGRHRYAYF
D gene: .; J gene: TRBJ1-1; clone size: .; V gene: TRBV11-2; CDR3 DNA: TGTGCCAGCAGCTTAGATGATCTGCGGGCTTTCTTT; CDR3 protein: CASSLDDLRAFF
D gene: TRBD1; J gene: TRBJ2-3; clone size: .; V gene: TRBV24-1; CDR3 DNA: TGTGCCACCAGTGAGGCCGGGACAGGCTTTCGCGAGACGCAGTATTTT; CDR3 protein: CATSEAGTGFRETQYF
D gene: .; J gene: TRBJ2-1; clone size: .; V gene: TRBV7-9; CDR3 DNA: TGTGCCAGCAGCCCCCCGACCCGTAAAACCGCCTACAATGAGCAGTTCTTC; CDR3 protein: CASSPPTRKTAYNEQFF
D gene: .; J gene: TRBJ1-5; clone size: .; V gene: TRBV15; CDR3 DNA: TGTGCCACCAGCAGAGACAGAAGCAATCAGCCCCAGCATTTT; CDR3 protein: CATSRDRSNQPQHF
D gene: TRBD1; J gene: TRBJ1-5; clone size: .; V gene: TRBV27; CDR3 DNA: TGTGCCAGCAGTACAGGGGGACAGGGACCGAATCAGCCCCAGCATTTT; CDR3 protein: CASSTGGQGPNQPQHF
D gene: .; J gene: TRBJ2-1; clone size: .; V gene: TRBV9; CDR3 DNA: TGTGCCAGCAGCTCACGTTACTACAATGAGCAGTTCTTC; CDR3 protein: CASSSRYYNEQFF
D gene: TRBD2; J gene: TRBJ2-7; clone size: few; V gene: TRBV24-1; CDR3 DNA: TGTGCCACCAGTGATCCGACTAGCGGGTCATACGAGCAGTACTTC; CDR3 protein: CATSDPTSGSYEQYF
D gene: TRBD1; J gene: TRBJ2-5; clone size: .; V gene: TRBV6-2/TRBV6-3; CDR3 DNA: TGTGCCAGCAGTTTCCACAGGGGGCGAGAGACCCAGTACTTC; CDR3 protein: CASSFHRGRETQYF
D gene: .; J gene: TRBJ2-7; clone size: few; V gene: TRBV28; CDR3 DNA: TGTGCCAGCAGCCCCAGGACACCCTACGAGCAGTACTTC; CDR3 protein: CASSPRTPYEQYF
D gene: .; J gene: TRBJ2-7; clone size: .; V gene: TRBV12-3/TRBV12-4; CDR3 DNA: TGTGCCAGCAGTTTAGCTGGGAGAACCCCTACGGGCGAGCAGTACTTC; CDR3 protein: CASSLAGRTPTGEQYF
D gene: .; J gene: TRBJ2-5; clone size: few; V gene: TRBV27; CDR3 DNA: TGTGCCAGCAGTTTTGGTGACAGATCGCCAGAGACCCAGTACTTC; CDR3 protein: CASSFGDRSPETQYF
D gene: TRBD2; J gene: TRBJ2-7; clone size: .; V gene: TRBV20-1; CDR3 DNA: TGCAGTGCTCCCCCCGGAGCGGGGACGTCCAAAGGCGAGCAGTACTTC; CDR3 protein: CSAPPGAGTSKGEQYF
D gene: .; J gene: TRBJ2-7; clone size: few; V gene: TRBV20-1; CDR3 DNA: TGCAGTGGGACAGCCTCCTACGAGCAGTACTTC; CDR3 protein: CSGTASYEQYF
D gene: TRBD2; J gene: TRBJ2-7; clone size: .; V gene: TRBV10-3; CDR3 DNA: TGTGCCATCAGTGATTCTAGCGGGAGAGGTTGGGAGCAGTACTTC; CDR3 protein: CAISDSSGRGWEQYF
D gene: .; J gene: TRBJ2-4; clone size: .; V gene: TRBV28; CDR3 DNA: TGTGCCAGCAGTCCCGGACAGCTAGCCAAAAACATTCAGTACTTC; CDR3 protein: CASSPGQLAKNIQYF
D gene: TRBD2; J gene: TRBJ2-1; clone size: .; V gene: TRBV5-5; CDR3 DNA: TGTGCCAGCAGCTGGAGAACGGCGGGAGGGTCCTACAATGAGCAGTTCTTC; CDR3 protein: CASSWRTAGGSYNEQFF
D gene: TRBD1; J gene: TRBJ1-1; clone size: .; V gene: TRBV28; CDR3 DNA: TGTGCCAGCAGTTTCCCCGGGTTAGGGGGCTCTGAAGCTTTCTTT; CDR3 protein: CASSFPGLGGSEAFF
D gene: TRBD2; J gene: TRBJ2-1; clone size: .; V gene: TRBV7-2; CDR3 DNA: TGTGCCAGCAGCTCGGCCCCTAGCGGATACAATGAGCGGTTCTTC; CDR3 protein: CASSSAPSGYNERFF
D gene: TRBD1; J gene: TRBJ2-7; clone size: .; V gene: TRBV24-1; CDR3 DNA: TGTGCCACCAGTGACCCTGGACAGGGGGCCGACGAGCAGTACTTC; CDR3 protein: CATSDPGQGADEQYF
D gene: .; J gene: TRBJ1-5; clone size: .; V gene: TRBV15; CDR3 DNA: TGTGCCACCAGCAGAGCTGGATGGGATAGCAATCAGCCCCAGCATTTT; CDR3 protein: CATSRAGWDSNQPQHF
D gene: TRBD2; J gene: TRBJ2-1; clone size: .; V gene: TRBV7-2; CDR3 DNA: TGTGCCAGCAGCCTTCTTGGTAGCGGGTATAGTAATGAGCAGTTCTTC; CDR3 protein: CASSLLGSGYSNEQFF